Sequencing of this T cell receptor (beta chain) was carried out in a study of blood T cell repertoires in COVID-19 (dated by TCRdb to the early 2020s). Study-wide context: Samples covering the acute and convalescent phases of COVID-19 were provided by collaborators in the United States, Italy and Spain. The material from the prospective study consisted of cDNA or gDNA derived from T cells, B-cell-depleted T cells, or PBMCs. Subjects who had been exposed to COVID-19, were actively infected with it, or had recovered from it provided the deeply sampled blood TCRbeta repertoires that made up the dataset. A freely available public database, intended as a resource for researchers studying the immune response to SARS-CoV-2, is where the repertoires were released. The samples were drawn from two sources: the first 160 participants of the ongoing ImmuneRACE study, and 1,000 to 1,500 subjects contributed by 6 global collaborators. The sample metadata nearly always contained a de-identified subject ID, COVID-19 status, age in years and sex. Where HLA class I and class II types were available, the types were taken from metadata supplied by the sample provider, not from assay-based typing. Overall study outcomes, separate from this receptor: The amount of clinical and demographic metadata varied by source and participant and was provided uncurated.

TCRbeta CDR3 regions were amplified from genomic DNA by means of the immunoSEQ Assay, a bias-controlled multiplex PCR. Concerning the study's data processing: Nucleated cell counts per sample were estimated from amplification of reference gene primers within the assay. Sequence reads were collapsed and filtered to measure the absolute abundance of every unique TCRbeta CDR3 rearrangement. For each sample, productive Simpson clonality was calculated as the square root of Simpson's diversity index over productive rearrangements. Sourced from immuneACCESS, this table was stored by TCRdb with only in-frame sequences that have V and J called. A share of the clones is absent; for the studies checked, an unresolved V gene accounts for under half, and the remainder has no known explanation. V, J and clone size derive from that table, while D and trimming were established from the DNA sequence. For this sample there are just over 350,000 clones; about 88% appear just once. The ten largest account for roughly 3% of the sample.

CDR1 MGHRA and CDR2 YSYEKL are derived from the germline V gene. The CDR3 holds 16 amino acids from the cysteine to the phenylalanine. Just the 48-base CDR3 DNA is kept, in frame starting at base 1. V was cut back by 1 base and J by 1 base, leaving a gap of 13 bases between them. Enrolling through a virtual design, the prospective study's participants ranged in age from roughly 18 to 95 years and lived across some 23 United States geographic areas. Cohort assignment in the prospective study relied on participant-reported clinical history from a screening survey and a study questionnaire. Recovered participants in ImmuneRACE Cohort 3 were defined as having two consecutive negative NP/OP PCR tests, clearance from a healthcare professional, or resolution of symptoms. Each participant in the prospective study had whole blood, serum and a nasopharyngeal or oropharyngeal swab collected by mobile phlebotomists. Over an approximately 2-month period, participants in the prospective study had the option of providing additional blood draws and questionnaires. Prospective study blood samples were shipped either frozen or at room temperature before DNA extraction.

This clone has a single count. Its cognate antigen has yet to be identified. It has no much larger one-base neighbor in the sample; base qualities were not kept. The sequencing input was PBMCs or T cells enriched from blood (not recorded which). The sequence was obtained from a woman aged 25 to 45 who had recovered from COVID-19. The receptor chain draws on TRBV4-1 and TRBJ1-2; TRBD1 could be the D gene, as 6 bases match. CDR3 loop: CASSQGRQALNYGYTF. The sequenced DNA: TGCGCCAGCAGCCAAGGTCGACAGGCCCTTAACTATGGCTACACCTTC.